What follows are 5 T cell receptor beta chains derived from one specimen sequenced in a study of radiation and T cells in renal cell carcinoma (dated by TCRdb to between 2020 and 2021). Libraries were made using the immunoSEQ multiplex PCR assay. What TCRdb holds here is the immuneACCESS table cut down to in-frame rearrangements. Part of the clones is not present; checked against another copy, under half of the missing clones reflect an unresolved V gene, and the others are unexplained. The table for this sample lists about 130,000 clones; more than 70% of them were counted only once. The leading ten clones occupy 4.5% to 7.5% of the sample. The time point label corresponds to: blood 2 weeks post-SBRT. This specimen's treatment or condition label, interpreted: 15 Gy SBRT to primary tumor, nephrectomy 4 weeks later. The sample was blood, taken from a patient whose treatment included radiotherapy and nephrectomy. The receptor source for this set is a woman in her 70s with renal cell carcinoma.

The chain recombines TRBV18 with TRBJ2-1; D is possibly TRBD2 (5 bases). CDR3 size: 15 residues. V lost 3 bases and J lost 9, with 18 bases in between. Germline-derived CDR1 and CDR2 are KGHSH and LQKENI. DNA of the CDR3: TGTGCCAGCTCACCGTTGGAGAGGGTCCGGGGTGAGCAGTTCTTC. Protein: CASSPLERVRGEQFF.

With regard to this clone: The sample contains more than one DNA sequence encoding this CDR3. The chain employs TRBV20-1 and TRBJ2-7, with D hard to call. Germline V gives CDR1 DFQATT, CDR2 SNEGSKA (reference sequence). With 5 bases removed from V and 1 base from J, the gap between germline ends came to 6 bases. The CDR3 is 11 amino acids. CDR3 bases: TGCAGTGCTCGACGGTCCTACGAGCAGTACTTC. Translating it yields CSARRSYEQYF.

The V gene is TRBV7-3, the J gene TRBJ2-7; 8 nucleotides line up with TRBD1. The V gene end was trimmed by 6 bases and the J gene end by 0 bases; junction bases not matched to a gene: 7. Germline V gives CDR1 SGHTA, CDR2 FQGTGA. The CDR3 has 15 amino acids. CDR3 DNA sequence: TGTGCCAGCAGTCCGGACAGGGCGGGCTCCTACGAGCAGTACTTC. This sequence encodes CASSPDRAGSYEQYF.

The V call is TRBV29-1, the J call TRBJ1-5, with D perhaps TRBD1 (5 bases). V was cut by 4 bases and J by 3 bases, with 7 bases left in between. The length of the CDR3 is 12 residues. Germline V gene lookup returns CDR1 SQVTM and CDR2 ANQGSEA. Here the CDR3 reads CSVGGVNQPQHF. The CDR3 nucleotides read TGCAGCGTTGGAGGGGTCAATCAGCCCCAGCATTTT.

In DNA form, the CDR3 reads TGTGCCTGGGACAGGGGGGGGCCTACCTACGAGCAGTACTTC. Translating it yields CAWDRGGPTYEQYF. The chain combines TRBV30 with TRBJ2-5, with 9 nucleotides matching TRBD1. The J call may be incorrect, as the DNA end agrees better with TRBJ2-7. The CDR3 consists of 14 residues. Germline V gene data show CDR1 as GTSNPN and CDR2 as SVGIG (reference sequence).